The clone carrying this T cell receptor beta chain was detected a few times. The antigen is undetermined. Mismatch with germline at one junction end may stem from a read error. Looked up from germline, CDR1 is KGHSH and CDR2 is LQKENI. The CDR3 contains 18 residues. The sample belongs to a study of identical twins. Study conclusions and caveats: Cross-sectional statistical analysis was relied on for the conclusions, without the same donors being followed.

Donors were all healthy Caucasians. TCRdb fed the 5' RACE reads into MiXCR, producing one record per CDR3 protein. The sample records under 300,000 distinct CDR3 sequences, 11% to 15% being singletons. This sequence originates from a woman aged 18-30 years in good health. Sequences were obtained from memory (CD45RO+) T cells sorted from blood. The chain has TRBV18 and TRBJ1-2, with 10 bases fitting TRBD1. This CDR3 is CASSPGPGQGSLDYGYTF. CDR3 coding DNA: TGCGCCAGCTCCCCCGGACCGGGACAGGGGAGTTTGGACTATGGCTACACCTTC.